A selection of T cell receptor beta chains follows, all from one sample in a study of blood T cell repertoires in COVID-19. Data came from immunoSEQ multiplex PCR; TCRdb stores just in-frame clones and leaves some out. Of tens of thousands of clones detected, about 90% appear once; the ten largest clones hold roughly 5%. The specimen was peripheral blood. These receptor sequences come from an elderly man in a cohort sampled during active COVID-19. CDR3s include the opening cysteine and the closing phenylalanine or tryptophan. D genes are given only for firm matches. Clone size, where shown, is once, few, many, or a class for clones that have expanded.

>TRBV13|TRBJ2-2|-|TRBD2
TGTGCCAGCAGCTTAGGACTAGCGGGAGATGACGGGGAGCTGTTTTTT
CASSLGLAGDDGELFF
>TRBV14|TRBJ2-1|-|-
TGTGCCAGCAGCCGATCGGGGACCTACAATGAGCAGTTCTTC
CASSRSGTYNEQFF
>TRBV7-9|TRBJ2-1|-|TRBD2
TGTGCCAGCAGGATAGCGGGGGACTCCTACAATGAGCAGTTCTTC
CASRIAGDSYNEQFF
>TRBV9|TRBJ1-2|-|TRBD1
TGTGCCAGCAGCCCCGGGACAGATAACTATGGCTACACCTTC
CASSPGTDNYGYTF
>TRBV5-8|TRBJ2-1|once|-
TGTGCCAGCAGCTTGGAGGGGGTTCCATCCTACAATGAGCAGTTCTTC
CASSLEGVPSYNEQFF
>TRBV7-6|TRBJ2-1|-|TRBD1
TGTGCCAGCAGCACCCGGGGCTTGGTCAGGGGGCTTAAGAATGAGCAGTTCTTC
CASSTRGLVRGLKNEQFF
>TRBV4-2|TRBJ1-5|-|-
TGTGCCAGCAGCCAAGGAATCTGGGCTGATAGCAATCAGCCCCAGCATTTT
CASSQGIWADSNQPQHF
>TRBV15|TRBJ2-5|few|-
TGTGCCACCAGCAGAGATCGGGACTTCCAAGAGACCCAGTACTTC
CATSRDRDFQETQYF
>TRBV4-1|TRBJ1-2|-|TRBD1
TGCGCCAGCAGCCAAGGGCAGGGGGGTCCCGGCTACACCTTC
CASSQGQGGPGYTF
>TRBV27|TRBJ2-5|-|TRBD1
TGTGCCAGCAGTTTCCGGACAGGGGGTGGCCAAGAGACCCAGTACTTC
CASSFRTGGGQETQYF
>TRBV28|TRBJ2-5|-|TRBD2
TGTGCCAGTACTAGGGGAGGGCAAGAGACCCAGTACTTC
CASTRGGQETQYF
>TRBV5-4|TRBJ2-1|-|TRBD1
TGTGCCAGCATCTCCTCAGGGACAGGGGGTTACAATGAGCAGTTCTTC
CASISSGTGGYNEQFF
>TRBV4-2|TRBJ1-2|-|-
TGTGCCAGCAGCCAAGATCCGCAGGGCTCGGGCTACACCTTC
CASSQDPQGSGYTF
>TRBV6-5|TRBJ2-7|-|TRBD1
TGTGCCAGCAGGCCGGGACAGGAACCCTACGAGCAGTACTTC
CASRPGQEPYEQYF
>TRBV6-5|TRBJ2-7|-|-
TGTGCCAGCAGTTCCGGACAGAACCGCCCCTACGAGCAGTACTTC
CASSSGQNRPYEQYF
>TRBV19|TRBJ1-2|-|TRBD1
TGTGCCAGTAGTATTAGGACGGGACAGGGGGCTGACGGCTACACCTTC
CASSIRTGQGADGYTF
>TRBV5-1|TRBJ2-3|-|TRBD2
TGCGCCAGCAGCTTGGAATGGCGGGGGGGTCTCACAGATACGCAGTATTTT
CASSLEWRGGLTDTQYF
>TRBV5-1|TRBJ2-7|-|TRBD1
TGCGCCAGCAGCTTGTCGGGACAGGGGGCTTACGAGCAGTACTTC
CASSLSGQGAYEQYF
>TRBV7-2|TRBJ1-3|-|-
TGTGCCAGCAGCACGCAGGGGTCGACTGGAAACACCATATATTTT
CASSTQGSTGNTIYF
>TRBV6-5|TRBJ2-7|-|TRBD2
TGTGCCATTAAACCGGGACTAGCTGCCTACGAGCAGTACTTC
CAIKPGLAAYEQYF
>TRBV19|TRBJ2-2|-|-
TGTGCCAGTAGTATGGGAGAGCTTAACACCGGGGAGCTGTTTTTT
CASSMGELNTGELFF
>TRBV5-1|TRBJ2-2|once|-
TGCGCCAGCAGCTTGGTAGCGGCGGTTTCTCGCACCGGGGAGCTGTTTTTT
CASSLVAAVSRTGELFF
>TRBV30|TRBJ2-7|few|-
TGTGCCTGGACAGGGACCTACGAGCAGTACTTC
CAWTGTYEQYF
>TRBV11-1|TRBJ2-2|-|TRBD2
TGTGCCAGCAGCTTGAGCGGGGTACGGCGGACCGGGGAGCTGTTTTTT
CASSLSGVRRTGELFF
>TRBV9|TRBJ1-2|-|-
TGTGCCAGCAGCTCCCAGGCGGGCCCTTATGGCTTCACCTTC
CASSSQAGPYGFTF
>TRBV2|TRBJ2-1|-|TRBD2
TGTGCCAGCAGTGAACAGTCTAGCGGGAGCCTAAGCTCCTACAATGAGCAGTTCTTC
CASSEQSSGSLSSYNEQFF
>TRBV6-5|TRBJ2-3|-|TRBD2
TGTGCCAGCAGTACCCCCGGGACTAGCGCAGATACGCAGTATTTT
CASSTPGTSADTQYF
>TRBV9|TRBJ2-3|-|TRBD2
TGTGCCAGCAGCGTAGGCCCCACTAGCGGGGGCCGCACAGATACGCAGTATTTT
CASSVGPTSGGRTDTQYF
>TRBV18|TRBJ2-3|-|-
TGTGCCAGCTCACCACCGTCAGCGACTAGCACAGATACGCAGTATTTT
CASSPPSATSTDTQYF
>TRBV7-9|TRBJ1-6|-|TRBD1
TGTGCCAGCAGCTTACCGGGACAGGGGGCTTCACCCCTCCACTTT
CASSLPGQGASPLHF
>TRBV9|TRBJ2-3|-|TRBD2
TGTGCCAGCAGCGTAGCGGCTAGCGGGGGAGATACGCAGTATTTT
CASSVAASGGDTQYF
>TRBV28|TRBJ2-7|-|-
TGTGCCAGCAGTTTATCCCTGACAGCCTCCTACGAGCAGTACTTC
CASSLSLTASYEQYF
>TRBV5-4|TRBJ2-3|-|TRBD2
TGTGCCAGCGGTAGCGGGGGGTACACAGATACGCAGTATTTT
CASGSGGYTDTQYF
>TRBV10-2|TRBJ1-2|-|-
TGCGCCAGCAGGCCGGGGGGGGTCAGTGGCTACACCTTC
CASRPGGVSGYTF
>TRBV18|TRBJ1-5|-|TRBD1
TGTGCCAGCTCACCAACCGGGACAGCCTTGCGCAATCAGCCCCAGCATTTT
CASSPTGTALRNQPQHF
>TRBV29-1|TRBJ1-5|-|TRBD1
TGCAGCGTCGAGACAGGGAACAGCAATCAGCCCCAGCATTTT
CSVETGNSNQPQHF
>TRBV20-1|TRBJ2-5|-|TRBD2
TGCAGTGCTAGTCCCCTAGCGGGGCAAGAGACCCAGTACTTC
CSASPLAGQETQYF
>TRBV9|TRBJ2-2|-|TRBD2
TGTGCCAGCAACCCCTCCGGAGCGGGAGCCACCGGGGAGCTGTTTTTT
CASNPSGAGATGELFF
>TRBV6-5|TRBJ2-5|once|-
TGTGCCAGCAGTACAGGGTCAGGGGGGAGAGAGACCCAGTACTTC
CASSTGSGGRETQYF
>TRBV9|TRBJ2-5|once|-
TGTGCCAGCAGCGTAGGACGAGGTGGGGAGACCCAGTACTTC
CASSVGRGGETQYF
>TRBV6-6|TRBJ2-3|-|TRBD2
TGTGCCAGCAGTTACGTGGCGGGGGGGCCGACAGATACGCAGTATTTT
CASSYVAGGPTDTQYF
>TRBV7-9|TRBJ2-1|-|-
TGTGCCAGCAGCTTACTCCAGGGGTGGGATGAGCAGTTCTTC
CASSLLQGWDEQFF